Sequencing of this T cell receptor beta chain was carried out in a study of blood T cells in healthy people across ages (dated by TCRdb to the mid-2010s). Study-level background: Template switching captured roughly one uniquely barcoded TCR beta cDNA molecule per two T cells in model experiments. To track age-related changes in TCR beta repertoire diversity, the study relied on deep sequencing normalized with unique cDNA molecular identifiers. Four age groups were formed from the donors: young (average roughly 16 years), middle-aged (roughly 38), aged (roughly 59) and long-lived (less than 85). To avoid experimental bias, donors of different ages were spread randomly across the sequencing lanes. Two additional independent replicas of 1 million unique cDNA reads from the same blood draw were analyzed for two donors (one aged 18 to 30 and one aged 80 or older). Summary of the overall study and its limitations: The long-lived group showed more naive CD4+ T cells, fewer expanded clones and increased TCR diversity than the aged group, suggesting age selection. Donor CMV infection status was unknown, potentially confounding age-related changes in expanded clonotypes. Estimates of total diversity from one million sequenced T cells were regarded as lower bounds and underestimates. As age increased, observed TCR beta diversity per million T cells dropped in a roughly linear way, and a significant reduction was already evident by age 40. There was a strong correlation between observed TCR beta diversity and the percentage of naive T cells measured by flow cytometry. Conclusive comparison of naive and antigen-experienced compartments was prevented by the profiling of bulk unsorted PBMCs.

Remarks on this clonotype: It has no known antigen specificity. Base qualities are not provided; no much larger clone lies one nucleotide away.

The V and J ends are trimmed by 4 bases and 0 bases, leaving 15 bases between them. The CDR3 covers 16 residues, taking in both the cysteine and the phenylalanine. Kept here is only the CDR3 DNA, which spans 48 bases and is read in frame from base 1. From the germline V gene, CDR1 is MGHRA and CDR2 is YSYEKL. Libraries were made using 5' RACE. Instrument used: Illumina HiSeq 2500. A second roughly 6 to 12 cycle PCR used a sample-barcoded 5' primer and a J-beta primer mix. Each TCR beta cDNA molecule received a unique molecular identifier from a template-switch 5' adaptor carrying 12 random nucleotides. Each sample yielded at least 2.5 million CDR3-containing paired-end reads. First-strand cDNA synthesis was performed from all RNA using the Mint cDNA synthesis kit, with priming by a TRBC-specific oligonucleotide. Following uracil-DNA glycosylase treatment, a first 18-cycle PCR with universal primers M1SS and BC2_uni_R was performed on all cDNA. The paper's data handling went like this. For normalization, 1 million high-quality reads were randomly selected from each sample, with every read carrying a distinct molecular identifier. Reads with shared molecular identifiers were discarded instead of being binned into consensus sequences. MiTCR, run with a Q25 quality threshold and the strictest error-elimination algorithm, handled CDR3 identification, clonotype clustering and error correction. A nonparametric unseen species model using Euler transformation provided a lower-bound estimate of total TCR beta diversity. TCRdb reran the public reads through fastp at Q25 and MiXCR, keeping productive beta chains. Records with the same CDR3 protein are collapsed into one entry carrying the most frequent genes and DNA. The authors' filters were not applied to this entry. This sample comprises hundreds of thousands of distinct CDR3 sequences, around 50% of them detected only once. The ten largest clones take up approximately 13% of the sample.

The approximately 39 donors, aged about 6 to 95 years, were systemically healthy Caucasian individuals from Russia. Each donor gave approximately 9.3 milliliters of peripheral blood, collected into EDTA-treated Vacutainer tubes. Ficoll-Paque density-gradient centrifugation was used to isolate PBMCs, with at least 7 million per sample. Total RNA was extracted from PBMCs with Trizol reagent, with at least 5 micrograms obtained per sample. For every donor, an aliquot of PBMCs went through flow cytometry to measure the percentages of naive CD45RAhigh/CD27high T cells. The sequence joins TRBV4-1 to TRBJ1-1; a tentative D call is TRBD1 (6 bases match). The sample comprised blood. The receptor was derived from a woman of 80 years or more in good health. For the CDR3, the sequence is CASSLRGEGMNTEAFF. The DNA is as follows: TGCGCCAGCAGCCTCAGGGGCGAGGGCATGAACACTGAAGCTTTCTTT.